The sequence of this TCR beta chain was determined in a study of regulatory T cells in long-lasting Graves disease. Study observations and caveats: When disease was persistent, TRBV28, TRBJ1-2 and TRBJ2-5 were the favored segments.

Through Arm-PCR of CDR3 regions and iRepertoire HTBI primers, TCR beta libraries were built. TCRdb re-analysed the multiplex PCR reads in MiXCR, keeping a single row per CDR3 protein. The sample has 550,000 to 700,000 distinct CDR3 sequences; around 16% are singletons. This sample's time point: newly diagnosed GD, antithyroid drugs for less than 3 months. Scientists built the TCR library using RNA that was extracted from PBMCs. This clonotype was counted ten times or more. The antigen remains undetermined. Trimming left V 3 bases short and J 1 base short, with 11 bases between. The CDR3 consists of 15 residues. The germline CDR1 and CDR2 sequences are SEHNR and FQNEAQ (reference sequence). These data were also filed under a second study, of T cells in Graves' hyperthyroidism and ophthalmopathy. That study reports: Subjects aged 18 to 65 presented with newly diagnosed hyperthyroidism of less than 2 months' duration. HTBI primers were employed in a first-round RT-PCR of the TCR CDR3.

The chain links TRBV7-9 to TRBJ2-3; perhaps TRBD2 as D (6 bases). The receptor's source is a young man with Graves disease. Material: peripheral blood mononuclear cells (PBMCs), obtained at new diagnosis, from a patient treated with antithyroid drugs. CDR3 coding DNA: TGTGCCAGCAGCTTCCTGGGGGGTCGCACAGATACGCAGTATTTT. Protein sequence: CASSFLGGRTDTQYF.